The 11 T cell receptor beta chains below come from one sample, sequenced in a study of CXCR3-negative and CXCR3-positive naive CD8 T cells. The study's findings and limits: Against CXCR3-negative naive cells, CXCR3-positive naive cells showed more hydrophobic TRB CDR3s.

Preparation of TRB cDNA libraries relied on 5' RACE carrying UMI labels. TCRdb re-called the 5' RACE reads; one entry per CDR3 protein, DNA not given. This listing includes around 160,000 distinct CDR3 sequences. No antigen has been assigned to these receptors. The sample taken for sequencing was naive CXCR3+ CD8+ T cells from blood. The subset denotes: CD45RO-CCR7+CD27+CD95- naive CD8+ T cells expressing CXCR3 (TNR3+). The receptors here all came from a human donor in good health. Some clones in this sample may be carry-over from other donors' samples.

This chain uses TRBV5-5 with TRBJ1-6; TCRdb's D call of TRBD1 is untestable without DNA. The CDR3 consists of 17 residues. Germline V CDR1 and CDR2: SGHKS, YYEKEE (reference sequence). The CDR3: CASSQTPGKSYNSPLHF.

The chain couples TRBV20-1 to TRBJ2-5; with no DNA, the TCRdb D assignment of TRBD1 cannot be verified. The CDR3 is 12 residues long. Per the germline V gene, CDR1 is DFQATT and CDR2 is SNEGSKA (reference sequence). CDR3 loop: CSARDDPGDQYF.

The chain's CDR3 is CASSQQQEQFF. This chain joins TRBV7-2 and TRBJ2-1. CDR1 and CDR2 (germline): SGHTA, FQGNSA. This CDR3 spans 11 amino acids.

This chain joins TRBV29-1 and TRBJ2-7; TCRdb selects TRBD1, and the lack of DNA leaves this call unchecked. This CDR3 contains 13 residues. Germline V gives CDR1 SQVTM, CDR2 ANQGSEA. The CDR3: CSVRRDGSYEQYF.

The CDR3 sequence is CASSRIRDGDEKLFF. The chain has TRBV4-1 and TRBJ1-4; without DNA, the TCRdb call of TRBD1 cannot be checked. The CDR3 length is 15 residues. Germline CDR1 is MGHRA and CDR2 is YSYEKL.

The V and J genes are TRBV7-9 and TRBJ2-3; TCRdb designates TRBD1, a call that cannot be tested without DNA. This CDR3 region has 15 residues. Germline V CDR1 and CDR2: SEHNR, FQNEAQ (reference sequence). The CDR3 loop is CASSLAPSPGDTQYF.

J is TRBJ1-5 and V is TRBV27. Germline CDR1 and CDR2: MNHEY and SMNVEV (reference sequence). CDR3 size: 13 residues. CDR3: CASSLSSYQPQHF.

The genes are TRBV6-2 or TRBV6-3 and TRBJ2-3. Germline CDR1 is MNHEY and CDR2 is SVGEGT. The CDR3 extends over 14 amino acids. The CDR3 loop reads CASSYGVGTDTQYF.

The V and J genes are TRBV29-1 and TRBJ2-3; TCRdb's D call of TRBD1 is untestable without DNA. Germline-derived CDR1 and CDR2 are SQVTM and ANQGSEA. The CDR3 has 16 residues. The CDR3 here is CSVEDHGAVGTDTQYF.

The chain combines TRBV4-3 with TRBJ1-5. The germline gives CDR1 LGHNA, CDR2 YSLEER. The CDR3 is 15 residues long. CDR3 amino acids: CASSQVSDSNQPQHF.

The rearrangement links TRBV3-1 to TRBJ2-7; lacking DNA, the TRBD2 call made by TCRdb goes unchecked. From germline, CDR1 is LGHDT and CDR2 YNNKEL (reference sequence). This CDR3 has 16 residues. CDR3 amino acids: CASSQELAGHTYEQYF.